The clone carrying this T cell receptor beta chain was observed many times. Its antigen is still unknown. TCR beta CDR3 region amplification was performed from RNA transcripts. The TCR CDR3 was amplified in a first-round RT-PCR using the HTBI primer set. MiXCR, run by TCRdb on the multiplex PCR reads, gives a single entry per CDR3 protein. The sample lists roughly 840,000 distinct CDR3 sequences; 38% were seen once. The data are from a study of T cells in Graves' hyperthyroidism and ophthalmopathy. Study in general: Sampling of peripheral blood happened at initial diagnosis, prior to any treatment.

V lost 4 bases and J 5 bases, leaving 8 bases between the germline ends. Germline V gives CDR1 SQVTM, CDR2 ANQGSEA. CDR3 length equals 11 residues. Regarding the study as a whole: It was a median roughly six months before onset that the model predicted ophthalmopathy.

This chain joins TRBV29-1 and TRBJ1-2, with a possible D match to TRBD1 (6 bases). Sequenced input: blood. The receptor was derived from a man between 18 and 35 years old with Graves' hyperthyroidism. CDR3 nucleotide sequence: TGCAGCGTTGCAGGGGATTATGGCTACACCTTC. Amino acid sequence: CSVAGDYGYTF.